One sample yielded the 17 T cell receptor beta chains listed below, sequenced in a study of T cells in localized non-small cell lung cancer (dated by TCRdb to between 2020 and 2021). Library preparation employed the immunoSEQ multiplex PCR assay. What TCRdb holds here is the immuneACCESS table cut down to in-frame rearrangements. Part of the clones is not present; checked against another copy, under half of the missing clones reflect an unresolved V gene, and the others are unexplained. The sample includes approximately 28,000 clones, with 80% to 95% observed a single time. Jointly, the top ten make up about 28% of the sample. The input for sequencing was peripheral blood, taken before any cancer treatment. These receptors all come from a female donor of 60 years or more with stage I lung adenocarcinoma.

J is TRBJ2-7 and V is TRBV7-9, with a weak D call TRBD2 (7 bases). V dropped 2 bases and J dropped 0 bases, with 14 bases sitting between them. This CDR3 has 16 amino acids. In germline, CDR1 is SEHNR, CDR2 FQNEAQ (reference sequence). The CDR3 DNA reads as TGTGCCAGCAGCTTAAGGGGGGGCCTAAGCTCCTACGAGCAGTACTTC. Amino acid sequence: CASSLRGGLSSYEQYF.

The gene calls are TRBV2 and TRBJ1-2; 7 positions match TRBD1. The CDR3 has 16 amino acids. The V gene's germline CDR1 is SNHLY and CDR2 FYNNEI. The V gene end was trimmed by 6 bases and the J gene end by 4 bases; junction bases not matched to a gene: 14. CDR3 nucleotides: TGTGCCAGCAGACAAAACCGCCGGGACAGTTCCTATGGCTACACCTTC. This sequence encodes CASRQNRRDSSYGYTF.

The chain combines TRBV19 with TRBJ2-1; weak D call: TRBD1 (5 bases). The V gene's germline CDR1 is LNHDA and CDR2 SQIVND (reference sequence). Trimming removed 4 bases from V and 0 bases from J, with 10 bases in between. This CDR3 comprises 15 residues. CDR3: CASSRGVLSYNEQFF. The CDR3, as DNA: TGTGCCAGTAGTAGGGGCGTACTCTCCTACAATGAGCAGTTCTTC.

The rearrangement joins TRBV5-1 to TRBJ2-5, with 13 bases identical to TRBD2. After removal of 0 bases from V and 5 bases from J, the junction contained 10 bases not matched to a gene. This CDR3 is built from 18 residues. Germline CDR1 is SGHRS and CDR2 is YFSETQ. CDR3 sequence (DNA): TGCGCCAGCAGCTTGGGAATAACTAGCGGGAGGGCCCGGGAGACCCAGTACTTC. It encodes CASSLGITSGRARETQYF.

This sequence joins TRBV7-8 and TRBJ1-5; no clear D. There are 15 residues in the CDR3. V was cut by 3 bases and J by 0 bases, with 9 bases left in between. Germline values: CDR1 SGHVS, CDR2 FQNEAQ. The CDR3 protein is CASSFSAYSNQPQHF. CDR3 nucleotide sequence: TGTGCCAGCAGCTTTTCCGCCTATAGCAATCAGCCCCAGCATTTT. Using reference TRBV7-8 and TRBJ1-5 for the parts outside the CDR3, the full variable domain is GAGVSQSPRYKVAKRGQDVALRCDPISGHVSLFWYQQALGQGPEFLTYFQNEAQLDKSGLPSDRFFAERPEGSVSTLKIQRTQQEDSAVYLCASSFSAYSNQPQHFGDGTRLSIL.

J is TRBJ1-2 and V is TRBV5-1; 7 positions match TRBD1. Germline trimming cut 4 bases from V and 4 bases from J; bases unmatched to any gene: 13. Germline V gene sequence: CDR1 SGHRS, CDR2 YFSETQ. The CDR3 consists of 16 residues. The CDR3 DNA is TGCGCCAGCAGCCCCGGGACAGCATCGGGGAGCTATGGCTACACCTTC. It encodes CASSPGTASGSYGYTF. Supplemented by reference TRBV5-1 and TRBJ1-2, the full variable domain reads KAGVTQTPRYLIKTRGQQVTLSCSPISGHRSVSWYQQTPGQGLQFLFEYFSETQRNKGNFPGRFSGRQFSNSRSEMNVSTLELGDSALYLCASSPGTASGSYGYTFGSGTRLTVV.

The chain is built from TRBV7-3 and TRBJ1-1, with a tentative D call TRBD1 (5 bases). V dropped 2 bases and J dropped 5 bases, with 9 bases sitting between them. The CDR3 runs 13 residues. Germline V gene data show CDR1 as SGHTA and CDR2 as FQGTGA. The CDR3 protein is CASSLLGGTEAFF. DNA for the CDR3: TGTGCCAGCAGCTTACTTGGGGGGACTGAAGCTTTCTTT.

The V and J genes are TRBV10-3 and TRBJ2-7; the D gene is possibly TRBD1 (6 bases). This CDR3 comprises 16 residues. V was cut by 0 bases and J by 1 base, with 13 bases left in between. CDR1 ENHRY and CDR2 SYGVKD come from the germline V gene. This CDR3 is CAISESGRGMSYEQYF. In DNA form, the CDR3 reads TGTGCCATCAGTGAGTCCGGCAGGGGTATGTCCTACGAGCAGTACTTC.

V and J are TRBV7-9 and TRBJ2-5; 13 nucleotides match TRBD2. In germline, CDR1 is SEHNR, CDR2 FQNEAQ (reference sequence). Losses at the gene ends were 1 base for V and 5 bases for J; bases not matched to a gene: 4. The CDR3 length is 16 residues. CDR3 DNA sequence: TGTGCCAGCAGCTTAGAAGGACTAGCGGGAGTTGAGACCCAGTACTTC. It is translated as CASSLEGLAGVETQYF.

This chain joins TRBV28 and TRBJ2-1, with 11 bases matching TRBD2. Germline V gene lookup returns CDR1 MDHEN and CDR2 SYDVKM. The CDR3 loop spans 15 amino acids. The V segment lost 6 bases and the J segment 10 bases; nucleotides outside the gene matches: 11. CDR3 sequence (DNA): TGTGCCAGCAGCCGCAGACTAGCGGGATGGGGAGAGCAGTTCTTC. It translates to CASSRRLAGWGEQFF.

The genes are TRBV9 and TRBJ2-7; D is possibly TRBD1 (5 bases). The V end was cut by 2 bases, the J end by 1 base, with 13 bases between. There are 15 residues in the CDR3. Looked up from germline, CDR1 is SGDLS and CDR2 is YYNGEE. The CDR3 DNA follows: TGTGCCAGCAGCGTGACAGACTTAACTTCCTACGAGCAGTACTTC. It codes for CASSVTDLTSYEQYF.

The rearrangement links TRBV10-2 to TRBJ2-1, with 10 bases identical to TRBD2. This CDR3 has 15 residues. V lost 6 bases, J lost 1 base, and 3 bases stayed unmatched. Looked up from germline, CDR1 is WSHSY and CDR2 is SAAADI. CDR3 nucleotide sequence: TGCGCCAGCAGCCTAGCGGGAGCGTCCTACAATGAGCAGTTCTTC. The encoded protein is CASSLAGASYNEQFF.

The chain is built from TRBV5-6 and TRBJ1-6, with 8 nucleotides matching TRBD1. Germline V gene lookup returns CDR1 SGHDT and CDR2 YYEEEE. Trimming cost V 4 bases and J 8 bases; bases outside gene matches: 11. There are 16 residues in the CDR3. CDR3 in DNA: TGTGCCAGCAGCATAGACAGGGGAAATAACGATTCACCCCTCCACTTT. This gives the protein CASSIDRGNNDSPLHF.

The chain employs TRBV2 and TRBJ1-2, with a possible D match to TRBD1 (5 bases). Deletions cut 6 bases from V and 6 bases from J, with 17 bases between. CDR3 length equals 14 residues. Per the germline V gene, CDR1 is SNHLY and CDR2 is FYNNEI. This CDR3 is CASRVRGRDDGYTF. CDR3 nucleotide sequence: TGTGCCAGCAGAGTACGGGGTCGGGACGATGGCTACACCTTC.

This clone has a handful of counts. V gene TRBV7-9 combines with J gene TRBJ1-1; D is possibly TRBD1 (5 bases). The CDR3 loop spans 13 amino acids. The germline V gene has CDR1 SEHNR and CDR2 FQNEAQ (reference sequence). The ends were cut back, 6 bases at V and 1 base at J, with 9 bases in the middle. This chain's CDR3 is CASRLDRNTEAFF. In nucleotides, the CDR3 is TGTGCCAGCAGACTCGACAGGAACACTGAAGCTTTCTTT.

This clone has a handful of counts. The chain links TRBV11-2 to TRBJ1-5; D ambiguous. The V end lost 0 bases, the J end lost 3 bases, and 9 bases lay between the germline ends. CDR3 size: 15 residues. Germline V CDR1 and CDR2: SGHAT, FQNNGV. The CDR3: CASSLDGQFNQPQHF. The CDR3 DNA follows: TGTGCCAGCAGCTTAGACGGGCAATTCAATCAGCCCCAGCATTTT. The full variable domain, in which reference TRBV11-2 and TRBJ1-5 provide the parts outside the CDR3, is EAGVAQSPRYKIIEKRQSVAFWCNPISGHATLYWYQQILGQGPKLLIQFQNNGVVDDSQLPKDRFSAERLKGVDSTLKIQPAKLEDSAVYLCASSLDGQFNQPQHFGDGTRLSIL.

The CDR3 is CASSPEPGPQETQYF. The CDR3 region has the DNA TGTGCCAGCAGCCCGGAACCGGGCCCCCAAGAGACCCAGTACTTC. This chain links TRBV11-3 with TRBJ2-5, with D unclear. V lost 5 bases and J 1 base, leaving 14 bases between the germline ends. The CDR3 consists of 15 residues. Germline V gene sequence: CDR1 SGHNT, CDR2 YENEEA.